A selection of T cell receptor beta chains follows, all from one sample in a study of shared clonotypes between healthy human individuals. TCRdb's table, derived via immunoSEQ multiplex PCR, lists solely in-frame clones and lacks some. The table includes about 2.3 million clones, approximately 93% detected once. The specimen was naive CD4+ T cells from PBMCs. The receptors shown here come from a man between 18 and 35 years old in good health. Some clones in this sample may be carry-over from other donors' samples. Each CDR3 is given with its conserved first and last residue. A D gene is named only where the DNA matches it firmly. Size is stated for part of the rows, as once, few or many counts, or as a class when the clone is expanded.

clone_size	d_call	v_call	j_call	cdr3_aa	cdr3_nt
NA	TRBD2	TRBV10-3	TRBJ2-1	CAISALTSGRAGEQFF	TGTGCCATCAGTGCCCTAACTAGCGGGAGGGCGGGGGAGCAGTTCTTC
NA	NA	TRBV2	TRBJ2-5	CASSNSRSQQETQYF	TGTGCCAGCAGTAACAGTAGATCGCAACAAGAGACCCAGTACTTC
NA	NA	TRBV27	TRBJ1-2	CASSFTENYGYTF	TGTGCCAGCAGTTTTACGGAAAACTATGGCTACACCTTC
NA	NA	TRBV2	TRBJ2-7	CASSEWGDEQYF	TGTGCCAGCAGTGAATGGGGGGACGAGCAGTACTTC
NA	TRBD2	TRBV28	TRBJ2-7	CASSPGGGPHYEQYF	TGTGCCAGCAGCCCAGGCGGGGGACCGCACTACGAGCAGTACTTC
NA	NA	TRBV25-1	TRBJ1-1	CASSEYRAQSTEAFF	TGTGCCAGCAGTGAATATAGGGCACAGAGCACTGAAGCTTTCTTT
NA	TRBD2	TRBV27	TRBJ2-3	CASSSGLAGGPGSDTQYF	TGTGCCAGCAGCTCCGGACTAGCGGGAGGGCCGGGCTCAGATACGCAGTATTTT
NA	TRBD2	TRBV9	TRBJ2-1	CASSEDSLAETYNEQFF	TGTGCCAGCAGCGAGGATTCACTAGCGGAAACCTACAATGAGCAGTTCTTC
NA	NA	TRBV5-1	TRBJ2-3	CASSFHPASTDTQYF	TGCGCCAGCAGCTTCCACCCCGCTAGCACAGATACGCAGTATTTT
NA	NA	TRBV6-5	TRBJ1-1	CASSYTGPNTEAFF	TGTGCCAGCAGTTACACGGGGCCGAACACTGAAGCTTTCTTT
once	NA	TRBV4-3	TRBJ1-5	CASSQDSSRSNQPQHF	TGCGCCAGCAGCCAAGATAGTTCAAGGAGCAATCAGCCCCAGCATTTT
NA	NA	TRBV28	TRBJ2-7	CASSSPGQRNEQYF	TGTGCCAGCAGTTCGCCGGGACAAAGGAACGAGCAGTACTTC
once	TRBD2	TRBV11-2	TRBJ2-7	CASSPSRGLAGDEQYF	TGTGCCAGCAGCCCCTCCCGGGGACTAGCGGGAGACGAGCAGTACTTC
NA	NA	TRBV5-1	TRBJ2-3	CASSLSMGATDTQYF	TGCGCCAGCAGCTTGTCCATGGGGGCCACAGATACGCAGTATTTT
NA	TRBD2	TRBV27	TRBJ2-7	CASSPRLAGSYEQYF	TGTGCCAGCAGTCCTCGACTAGCGGGTTCTTACGAGCAGTACTTC
NA	NA	TRBV5-6	TRBJ2-7	CASSSTSSYEQYF	TGTGCCAGCAGCAGCACTAGTTCGTACGAGCAGTACTTC
NA	TRBD1	TRBV11-2	TRBJ1-4	CASSLIGTGRGKLFF	TGTGCCAGCAGCTTAATTGGGACAGGGCGGGGGAAACTGTTTTTT
NA	NA	TRBV6-5	TRBJ1-2	CASRVAAGLDGDTF	TGTGCCAGCAGGGTGGCCGCAGGGCTCGACGGGGACACCTTC
NA	TRBD1	TRBV7-8	TRBJ2-5	CASSLASDRVQETQYF	TGTGCCAGCAGCTTAGCGTCGGACAGGGTTCAAGAGACCCAGTACTTC
once	NA	TRBV7-8	TRBJ2-5	CASSFISGSETQYF	TGTGCCAGCAGCTTTATTAGCGGTTCAGAGACCCAGTACTTC
NA	NA	TRBV14	TRBJ2-6	CASSRTTSGANVLTF	TGTGCCAGCAGCCGTACTACCTCTGGGGCCAACGTCCTGACTTTC
NA	NA	TRBV5-5	TRBJ2-3	CASSLVVTDTQYF	TGTGCCAGCAGCTTGGTAGTCACAGATACGCAGTATTTT
few	TRBD1	TRBV7-9	TRBJ1-4	CASSPFDREGEKLFF	TGTGCCAGCAGTCCCTTTGACAGGGAAGGTGAAAAACTGTTTTTT
NA	NA	TRBV5-1	TRBJ1-1	CASSLERRAETEAFF	TGCGCCAGCAGCTTGGAGAGACGGGCGGAGACTGAAGCTTTCTTT
NA	TRBD1	TRBV6-5	TRBJ2-7	CASSPPGQNYEQYF	TGTGCCAGCAGTCCTCCGGGACAGAACTACGAGCAGTACTTC
NA	NA	TRBV5-5	TRBJ1-2	CASSLGQGFGYTF	TGTGCCAGCAGCTTGGGGCAGGGGTTTGGCTACACCTTC
NA	NA	TRBV6-6	TRBJ1-3	CASSYSPNSGNTIYF	TGTGCCAGCAGTTACTCTCCGAACTCTGGAAACACCATATATTTT
NA	NA	TRBV27	TRBJ2-5	CASTIPLLAELGETQYF	TGTGCCAGCACTATTCCCCTTCTGGCGGAGCTAGGAGAGACCCAGTACTTC
NA	TRBD2	TRBV5-4	TRBJ2-3	CASSSGLAGVLDTQYF	TGTGCCAGCAGCTCGGGACTAGCGGGGGTGTTAGATACGCAGTATTTT
NA	TRBD2	TRBV7-6	TRBJ2-7	CASSHPYGRANHEQYF	TGTGCCAGCAGCCACCCATACGGGAGGGCCAACCACGAGCAGTACTTC
NA	NA	TRBV11-3	TRBJ2-2	CASSTNRNTGELFF	TGTGCCAGCAGCACCAACAGGAACACCGGGGAGCTGTTTTTT
NA	NA	TRBV11-3	TRBJ2-7	CASSLGHREGAYEQYF	TGTGCCAGCAGCTTAGGCCACAGGGAGGGTGCCTACGAGCAGTACTTC
NA	NA	TRBV21-1	TRBJ2-2	CASSKIGGSGGELFF	TGTGCCAGCAGCAAAATTGGCGGGAGTGGCGGGGAGCTGTTTTTT
NA	NA	TRBV15	TRBJ1-5	CATSRGTNQPQHF	TGTGCCACCAGCAGAGGGACGAATCAGCCCCAGCATTTT
NA	NA	TRBV9	TRBJ2-1	CASRRPGQGSEQFF	TGTGCCAGCAGGCGACCGGGACAAGGGAGTGAGCAGTTCTTC
NA	NA	TRBV6-5	TRBJ2-5	CASSYSGLGGETQYF	TGTGCCAGCAGTTACTCGGGGTTGGGCGGGGAGACCCAGTACTTC
once	TRBD1	TRBV5-1	TRBJ2-5	CASATGGGQETQYF	TGCGCCAGCGCGACAGGGGGTGGCCAAGAGACCCAGTACTTC
NA	NA	TRBV19	TRBJ1-1	CASSIGRAFAEAFF	TGTGCCAGTAGTATAGGGCGGGCATTTGCTGAAGCTTTCTTT
NA	NA	TRBV5-1	TRBJ2-2	CASSLVVDTGELFF	TGCGCCAGCAGCTTGGTCGTCGACACCGGGGAGCTGTTTTTT
NA	TRBD2	TRBV2	TRBJ2-4	CASGLAGSAKNIQYF	TGTGCCAGCGGCCTAGCGGGATCGGCCAAAAACATTCAGTACTTC